In its sample, the clone carrying this TCR beta chain was seen once. Compared with germline, one end of the junction differs, possibly owing to a read error. Construction of the TCRbeta library involved unique molecular identifiers. TCRdb itself ran the PCR reads through MiXCR, one entry per CDR3 protein. The data hold about 360,000 distinct CDR3 sequences, with about an eighth observed a single time. These data belong to a study of T-cell reconstitution after alpha-beta-depleted transplantation in children. Per germline, CDR1 GTSNPN and CDR2 SVGIG (reference sequence). The CDR3 is 15 residues long. The rearrangement links TRBV30 to TRBJ1-1; 8 bases are shared with TRBD1. This specimen was PBMCs, taken from the stem cell graft. This receptor was identified in a human donor who donated a stem cell graft to a child with Fanconi anemia. CDR3: CAWSAGTGISTEAYF. The CDR3 region has the DNA TGTGCCTGGAGTGCCGGGACAGGCATCTCCACTGAAGCTTACTTT. Full variable domain (rest looked up from reference TRBV30 and TRBJ1-1): SQTIHQWPATLVQPVGSPLSLECTVEGTSNPNLYWYRQAAGRGLQLLFYSVGIGQISSEVPQNLSASRPQDRQFILSSKKLLLSDSGFYLCAWSAGTGISTEAYFGQGTRLTVV.